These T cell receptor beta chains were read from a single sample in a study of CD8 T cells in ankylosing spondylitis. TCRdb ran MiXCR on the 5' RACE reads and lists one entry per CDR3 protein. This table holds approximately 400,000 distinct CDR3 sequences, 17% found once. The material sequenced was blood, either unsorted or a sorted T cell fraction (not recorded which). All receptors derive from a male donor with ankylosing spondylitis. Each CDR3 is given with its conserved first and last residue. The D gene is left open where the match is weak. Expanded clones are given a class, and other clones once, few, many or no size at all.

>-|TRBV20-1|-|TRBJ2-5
CSASGGTPGETQYF
TGCAGTGCTAGTGGTGGCACCCCAGGAGAGACCCAGTACTTC
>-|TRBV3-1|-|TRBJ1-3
CASSQGITISGNTIYF
TGTGCCAGCAGCCAAGGGATAACGATCTCTGGAAACACCATATATTTT
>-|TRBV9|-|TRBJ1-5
CASSAGWGGNQPQHF
TGTGCCAGCAGCGCAGGGTGGGGTGGCAATCAGCCCCAGCATTTT
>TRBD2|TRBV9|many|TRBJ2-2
CASSVRGDGTGELFF
TGTGCCAGCAGCGTTCGGGGGGACGGCACCGGGGAGCTGTTTTTT
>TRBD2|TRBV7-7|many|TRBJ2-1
CASSGLGAVEQFF
TGTGCTAGCAGCGGACTAGGAGCGGTTGAGCAGTTCTTC
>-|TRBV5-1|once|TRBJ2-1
CASSWQGSGNEQFF
TGCGCCAGCAGCTGGCAGGGGAGCGGGAATGAGCAGTTCTTC
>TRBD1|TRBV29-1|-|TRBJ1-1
CSVSSTGDTEAFF
TGCAGCGTTTCATCCACAGGGGACACTGAAGCTTTCTTT
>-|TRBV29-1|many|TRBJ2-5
CSAETGKGLEETQYF
TGCAGCGCAGAAACGGGAAAGGGGCTTGAAGAGACCCAGTACTTC
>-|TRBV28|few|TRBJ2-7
CASSSWGSRYEQYF
TGTGCCAGCAGCTCTTGGGGGAGCCGCTACGAGCAGTACTTC
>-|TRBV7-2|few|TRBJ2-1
CASSLDRESYNEQFF
TGTGCCAGCAGCTTAGATCGGGAGTCCTACAATGAGCAGTTCTTC
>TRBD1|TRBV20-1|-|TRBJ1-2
CSAVGQDLPRYTF
TGCAGTGCTGTGGGACAGGACCTGCCGCGCTACACCTTC
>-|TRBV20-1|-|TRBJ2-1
CSAPPAGSRTYNEQFF
TGCAGTGCTCCCCCCGCGGGGAGTCGGACCTACAATGAGCAGTTCTTC
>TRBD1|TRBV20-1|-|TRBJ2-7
CSARDEGQGAMDEQYF
TGCAGTGCTAGAGATGAAGGACAGGGGGCGATGGACGAGCAGTACTTC
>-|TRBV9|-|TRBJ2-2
CASSVGYGAANTGELFF
TGTGCCAGCAGCGTAGGCTATGGGGCGGCGAACACCGGGGAGCTGTTTTTT
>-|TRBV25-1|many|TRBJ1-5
CASGVGNQPQHF
TGTGCCAGCGGGGTGGGCAATCAGCCCCAGCATTTT
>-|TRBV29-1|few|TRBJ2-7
CSVTGQYREQYF
TGCAGCGTGACAGGACAGTACCGCGAGCAGTACTTC
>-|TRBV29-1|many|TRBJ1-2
CSVANGDGGYGYTF
TGCAGCGTAGCCAACGGGGACGGGGGGTATGGCTACACCTTC
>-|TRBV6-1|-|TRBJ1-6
CASSLRTAGIANSPLHF
TGTGCCAGCAGCCTCAGAACCGCAGGGATAGCTAATTCACCCCTCCACTTT
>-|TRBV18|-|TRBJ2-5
CASSPRMKETQYF
TGTGCCAGCTCACCACGCATGAAAGAGACCCAGTACTTC
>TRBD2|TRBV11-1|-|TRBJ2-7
CASSLAASGGLYEQYF
TGTGCCAGCAGCCTGGCGGCTAGCGGGGGGCTGTACGAGCAGTACTTC
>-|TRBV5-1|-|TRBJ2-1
CASSLELVRNEQFF
TGCGCCAGCAGCTTGGAACTAGTTCGCAATGAGCAGTTCTTC
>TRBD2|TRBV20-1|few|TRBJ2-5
CSARLSGGAGGETQYF
TGCAGTGCTAGGCTTAGCGGGGGGGCCGGAGGAGAGACCCAGTACTTC
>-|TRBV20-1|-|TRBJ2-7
CSATNRGPSGRNYEQYF
TGCAGTGCTACTAACAGGGGGCCTAGCGGGCGAAACTACGAGCAGTACTTC
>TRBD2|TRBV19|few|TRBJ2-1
CASRSGTSGSDEQFF
TGTGCCAGTAGGTCGGGGACTAGCGGGAGCGATGAGCAGTTCTTC
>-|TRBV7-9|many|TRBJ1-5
CASSLGWGNQPQHF
TGTGCCAGCAGCTTAGGCTGGGGCAATCAGCCCCAGCATTTT
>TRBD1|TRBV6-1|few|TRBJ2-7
CASRGSGTGGYEQYF
TGTGCCAGCAGGGGGTCCGGGACAGGGGGCTACGAGCAGTACTTC
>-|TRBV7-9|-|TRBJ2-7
CASSLVVGEQYF
TGTGCCAGCAGCTTAGTAGTGGGAGAGCAGTACTTC
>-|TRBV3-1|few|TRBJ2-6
CASSQDFTGMVLGANVLTF
TGTGCCAGCAGCCAAGATTTTACAGGGATGGTTTTGGGGGCCAACGTCCTGACTTTC
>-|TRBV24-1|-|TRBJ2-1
CATSDRGSYNEQFF
TGTGCCACCAGTGACAGGGGCTCCTACAATGAGCAGTTCTTC
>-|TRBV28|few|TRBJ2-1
CASSPWRSSYNEQFF
TGTGCCAGCAGTCCTTGGCGGAGCTCCTACAATGAGCAGTTCTTC
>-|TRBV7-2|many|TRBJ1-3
CASSPSRASGNTIYF
TGTGCCAGCAGCCCGAGTAGGGCCTCTGGAAACACCATATATTTT
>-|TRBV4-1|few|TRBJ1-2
CASSQEPGLANYGYTF
TGCGCCAGCAGCCAAGAACCAGGCTTAGCTAACTATGGCTACACCTTC
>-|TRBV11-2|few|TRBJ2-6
CASTLGGLAGANVLTF
TGTGCCAGCACCCTAGGGGGGTTAGCTGGGGCCAACGTCCTGACTTTC
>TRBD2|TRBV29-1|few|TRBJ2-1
CSAVGRLAGASSYNEQFF
TGCAGCGCCGTAGGTAGACTAGCGGGAGCCAGCTCCTACAATGAGCAGTTCTTC
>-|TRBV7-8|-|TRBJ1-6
CASSSGGGDSPLHF
TGTGCCAGCAGCTCCGGTGGGGGCGATTCACCCCTCCACTTT
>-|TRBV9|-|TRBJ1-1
CASRPLEGFGTEAFF
TGTGCCAGCAGACCCCTTGAGGGGTTCGGGACTGAAGCTTTCTTT
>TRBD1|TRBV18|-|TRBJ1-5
CASSPSDRVNQPQHF
TGTGCCAGCTCACCATCGGACAGGGTCAATCAGCCCCAGCATTTT
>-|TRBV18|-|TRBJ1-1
CASSPQGALNTEAFF
TGTGCCAGCTCACCCCAGGGTGCGCTGAACACTGAAGCTTTCTTT
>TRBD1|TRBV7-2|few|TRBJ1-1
CASSARQGAGTEAFF
TGTGCCAGCAGCGCCCGACAGGGGGCGGGGACTGAAGCTTTCTTT
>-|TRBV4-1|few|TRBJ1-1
CASSQESGRGTEAFF
TGCGCCAGCAGCCAAGAATCCGGCAGGGGCACTGAAGCTTTCTTT
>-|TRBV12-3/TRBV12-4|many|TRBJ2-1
CASTIRGGSEFF
TGTGCCAGCACCATCAGGGGAGGCAGTGAGTTCTTC
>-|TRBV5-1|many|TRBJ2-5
CASGQETQYF
TGCGCCAGCGGACAAGAGACCCAGTACTTC
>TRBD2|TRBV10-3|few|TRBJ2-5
CAISDGLAGVETQYF
TGTGCCATCAGTGATGGACTAGCGGGGGTTGAGACCCAGTACTTC
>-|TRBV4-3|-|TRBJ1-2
CASSQALGAYGYTF
TGCGCCAGCAGCCAAGCCCTAGGGGCATATGGCTACACCTTC
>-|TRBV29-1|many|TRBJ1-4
CSVEGNRVGEKLFF
TGCAGCGTTGAAGGGAACAGGGTTGGCGAAAAACTGTTTTTT
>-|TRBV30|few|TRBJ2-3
CAWVSGGSDTQYF
TGTGCCTGGGTGTCGGGGGGCTCAGATACGCAGTATTTT
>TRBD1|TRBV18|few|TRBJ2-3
CASSPSGQGLDTQYF
TGTGCCAGCTCACCATCCGGACAGGGATTAGATACGCAGTATTTT
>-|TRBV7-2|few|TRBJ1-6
CASSPGDSNSPLHF
TGTGCCAGCAGCCCTGGCGACAGTAATTCACCCCTCCACTTT
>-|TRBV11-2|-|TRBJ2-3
CASSLGATGSTDTQYF
TGTGCCAGCAGCTTAGGGGCCACAGGCAGCACAGATACGCAGTATTTT
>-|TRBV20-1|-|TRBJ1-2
CSARDATVPNYGYTF
TGCAGTGCTAGAGATGCCACAGTGCCTAACTATGGCTACACCTTC
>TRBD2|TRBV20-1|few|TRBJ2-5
CSARPSGGAQETQYF
TGCAGTGCTAGACCCAGCGGGGGGGCCCAAGAGACCCAGTACTTC
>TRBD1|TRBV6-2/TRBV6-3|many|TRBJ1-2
CASSYDRARYGYTF
TGTGCCAGCAGTTACGACAGGGCGCGGTATGGCTACACCTTC
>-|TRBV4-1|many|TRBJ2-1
CASSQGDIYNEQFF
TGCGCCAGCAGCCAAGGAGATATCTACAATGAGCAGTTCTTC